A single T cell receptor (beta chain) is shown here with its context. Other DNA sequences within the sample encode an identical CDR3. This sample is part of a study of blood T cell repertoires in COVID-19. Study context: Acute and convalescent COVID-19 samples came from the United States, Italy and Spain. Sample material is recorded as cDNA or gDNA derived from T cells, B-cell-depleted T cells, or PBMCs.

The V end lost 3 bases, the J end lost 1 base, and 12 bases lay between the germline ends. Per the germline V gene, CDR1 is LNHNV and CDR2 is YYDKDF (reference sequence). The CDR3 spans 15 residues. Original handling: For nucleated cells, counts were estimated from reference gene primer amplification. Data came from immunoSEQ multiplex PCR; TCRdb stores just in-frame clones and leaves some out. D and trimming come from the DNA, and the V and J calls and clone size come from that table. The data contain roughly 380,000 clones, about nine tenths of them singletons. Patients at the Seattle site were enrolled during active infection and followed longitudinally.

The receptor comes from a middle-aged woman with COVID-19, enrolled during active disease. The rearrangement uses TRBV15 and TRBJ1-1, with D unresolved. Sequenced: peripheral blood. CDR3 nucleotide sequence: TGTGCCACCAGCAGCCACAGAACCTCGAACACTGAAGCTTTCTTT. This translates into CATSSHRTSNTEAFF.